Presented here are 11 T cell receptor beta chains from one specimen sequenced in a study of blood T cell repertoires in COVID-19 (TCRdb year 2020). The library relied on the immunoSEQ multiplex PCR assay. The table comes from immuneACCESS by way of TCRdb, which keeps in-frame sequences with V and J called. Part of the clones is missing from these tables; in studies checked, under half for an unresolved V gene and the rest for unknown reasons. The sample contains approximately 180,000 clones, around 80% of them found a single time. The ten largest clonotypes hold about 17% of the sample. Specimen: PBMCs or T cells enriched from blood (not recorded which). The receptors derive from a woman between 45 and 65 years old with acute COVID-19.

In this sample, this clone turned up a few times. The chain has TRBV7-9 and TRBJ1-1; D remains ambiguous. The germline V gene has CDR1 SEHNR and CDR2 FQNEAQ (reference sequence). This CDR3 has 13 residues. V shed 7 bases and J shed 4 bases, with 13 bases lying between them. DNA of the CDR3: TGTGCCAGCATCCTGGGAGGACTCACTGAAGCTTTCTTT. Translated, it gives CASILGGLTEAFF.

The chain is built from TRBV18 and TRBJ2-4; 7 bases line up with TRBD1. The CDR3 runs 14 residues. Germline-derived CDR1 and CDR2 are KGHSH and LQKENI. V lost 3 bases and J lost 8; bases outside the gene matches: 7. DNA for the CDR3: TGTGCCAGCTCACCGGAATTTCAGGGGGACATTCAGTACTTC. Residues: CASSPEFQGDIQYF.

V usage is TRBV27 and J usage is TRBJ2-2; TRBD2 aligns across 7 bases. The CDR3 is 15 amino acids. Germline CDR1 is MNHEY and CDR2 is SMNVEV (reference sequence). The ends lost 4 bases at V and 7 bases at J; junction bases unmatched: 9. The DNA for the CDR3 is TGTGCCAGCAGTTCTGCAGCGGGGTCGGGCGGGGAGCTGTTTTTT. It encodes CASSSAAGSGGELFF.

V and J are TRBV28 and TRBJ2-5, with 10 bases matching TRBD2. This CDR3 has 16 residues. Germline values: CDR1 MDHEN, CDR2 SYDVKM. V lost 6 bases and J lost 5; bases outside the gene matches: 12. The CDR3 region is CASSHTLAGSGETQYF. In nucleotides, the CDR3 is TGTGCCAGCAGCCATACACTAGCGGGGTCGGGGGAGACCCAGTACTTC.

This sequence joins TRBV7-6 and TRBJ1-6, with D possibly being TRBD1 (6 bases). Germline CDR1 reads SGHVS; CDR2 reads FNYEAQ. V was clipped by 4 bases and J by 3 bases, with 10 bases between them. CDR3 length equals 15 residues. CDR3 nucleotides: TGTGCCAGCAGCTCCCAGGGACACTATAATTCACCCCTCCACTTT. Amino acid sequence: CASSSQGHYNSPLHF.

The chain recombines TRBV6-2 or TRBV6-3 with TRBJ1-4; D is unclear. Per the germline V gene, CDR1 is MNHEY and CDR2 is SVGEGT. There are 13 residues in the CDR3. V dropped 4 bases and J dropped 8 bases, with 11 bases sitting between them. The CDR3: CASSFRSGEKLFF. CDR3 DNA: TGTGCCAGCAGTTTTCGCTCGGGGGAAAAACTGTTTTTT.

The chain recombines TRBV6-5 with TRBJ2-2, with TRBD1 identical over 9 bases. J lost 4 bases, V lost 1 base, and 4 bases had no gene match. Germline V gene lookup returns CDR1 MNHEY and CDR2 SVGAGI. This CDR3 contains 16 residues. CDR3 region: CASSYWGTGTTGELFF. The CDR3 coding sequence is TGTGCCAGCAGTTACTGGGGGACAGGGACCACCGGGGAGCTGTTTTTT.

A single count supports this clone. This chain uses TRBV2 with TRBJ2-3, with D possibly being TRBD2 (6 bases). Germline V CDR1 and CDR2: SNHLY, FYNNEI. The V gene lost 7 bases and the J gene lost 6 bases, with 14 bases spanning the gap. The CDR3 has 13 amino acids. CDR3 nucleotides: TGTGCCAGCACGGAGGGATACGGCGATACGCAGTATTTT. Its protein is CASTEGYGDTQYF.

Worth noting for this clone: The junction departs from the called germline gene at one end, perhaps through a read error. The genes are TRBV7-7 and TRBJ2-1; 9 nucleotides align to TRBD2. The germline CDR1 and CDR2 sequences are SSHAT and FNYEAQ (reference sequence). There are 15 residues in the CDR3. The CDR3 region is CASSQNFGPTSGQFF. The CDR3 region has the DNA TGTGCTAGCAGCCAAAACTTTGGACCGACTAGCGGGCAGTTCTTC.

This clone was observed a single time. The J gene is TRBJ1-2, the V gene TRBV4-1, with no clear D. The CDR3 is 13 amino acids. Germline CDR1 MGHRA, CDR2 YSYEKL. The V end lost 0 bases, the J end lost 4 bases, and 6 bases lay between the germline ends. As DNA, the CDR3 is TGCGCCAGCAGCCAAGAGGCAATCTATGGCTACACCTTC. This encodes CASSQEAIYGYTF.

The chain uses TRBV12-3 or TRBV12-4 and TRBJ1-1, with 7 bases that match TRBD1. The CDR3 spans 13 residues. The V segment lost 5 bases and the J segment 4 bases; nucleotides outside the gene matches: 4. The CDR3: CASSGQVITEAFF. Here the CDR3 DNA reads TGTGCCAGCAGTGGACAGGTAATCACTGAAGCTTTCTTT.